A single sample is the source of the 10 T cell receptor beta chains below, sequenced in a study of cytomegalovirus exposure and HLA in healthy donors. PCR was performed using 60 Vbeta and 13 Jbeta primers. Assay used: immunoSEQ multiplex PCR; TCRdb lists only in-frame clones, some missing. The sample yields about 160,000 clones, around 74% seen once. The sequenced sample was PBMCs. The origin of the receptors is a female donor in good health and CMV-seronegative.

The V gene is TRBV25-1, the J gene TRBJ1-1; D is unresolved. Germline CDR1 reads MGHDK; CDR2 reads SYGVNS. V lost 2 bases, J lost 2 bases, and 3 bases lay in between. This CDR3 has 12 residues. CDR3 in DNA: TGTGCCAGCAGTGAACTTAACACTGAAGCTTTCTTT. It encodes CASSELNTEAFF. Full variable domain (outside the CDR3, taken from reference TRBV25-1 and TRBJ1-1): EADIYQTPRYLVIGTGKKITLECSQTMGHDKMYWYQQDPGMELHLIHYSYGVNSTEKGDLSSESTVSRIRTEHFPLTLESARPSHTSQYLCASSELNTEAFFGQGTRLTVV.

This chain links TRBV30 with TRBJ2-3; 7 nucleotides line up with TRBD1. CDR3 length: 15 residues. Unmatched junction bases numbered 10, after V lost 4 bases and J lost 3 bases. From germline, CDR1 is GTSNPN and CDR2 SVGIG (reference sequence). The chain's CDR3 is CAWNLRTGYTDTQYF. The DNA of the CDR3 is TGTGCCTGGAACCTTAGGACAGGTTATACAGATACGCAGTATTTT.

The gene calls are TRBV9 and TRBJ1-1, with 11 bases matching TRBD1. With 0 bases clipped from V and 5 bases from J, the junction kept 9 bases outside the gene matches. Per germline, CDR1 SGDLS and CDR2 YYNGEE. The CDR3 totals 17 residues. CDR3 sequence: CASSVDVGQGVGTEAFF. CDR3 DNA sequence: TGTGCCAGCAGCGTAGATGTGGGACAGGGGGTGGGGACTGAAGCTTTCTTT.

The V gene is TRBV7-2, the J gene TRBJ2-3; D possibly corresponds to TRBD1 (6 bases). The length of the CDR3 is 19 residues. With 5 bases removed from V and 0 bases from J, the gap between germline ends came to 24 bases. Germline CDR1 SGHTA, CDR2 FQGNSA. In nucleotides, the CDR3 is TGTGCCAGCAGCCCCCTCTCAGGGTCAGGGGTCCCTAGCACAGATACGCAGTATTTT. This translates into CASSPLSGSGVPSTDTQYF.

This rearrangement joins TRBV7-8 to TRBJ1-2; the D gene is possibly TRBD1 (5 bases). V gave up 1 base and J gave up 4 bases, with 10 bases separating them. From germline, CDR1 is SGHVS and CDR2 FQNEAQ. This CDR3 contains 14 residues. The chain's CDR3 is CASSLVVQGYGYTF. DNA of the CDR3: TGTGCCAGCAGCTTAGTAGTCCAGGGCTATGGCTACACCTTC.

The chain couples TRBV5-1 to TRBJ1-1; TRBD1 is a possible D gene (5 bases). The V gene's germline CDR1 is SGHRS and CDR2 YFSETQ. V was cut by 5 bases and J by 2 bases, with 13 bases left in between. CDR3 length: 14 amino acids. Written as DNA, the CDR3 is TGCGCCAGCAGTAACCCGACAGATAACACTGAAGCTTTCTTT. Translated: CASSNPTDNTEAFF.

The rearrangement links TRBV2 to TRBJ2-1; tentatively, D is TRBD1 (5 bases). The V gene lost 7 bases and the J gene lost 6 bases, with 16 bases spanning the gap. Germline V gives CDR1 SNHLY, CDR2 FYNNEI. This CDR3 comprises 14 residues. CDR3: CASMGMVGVNEQFF. CDR3 in DNA: TGTGCCAGCATGGGGATGGTAGGGGTCAATGAGCAGTTCTTC.

This chain links TRBV6-5 with TRBJ1-1; 8 nucleotides align to TRBD1. With 5 bases clipped from V and 0 bases from J, the junction kept 2 bases outside the gene matches. CDR1 and CDR2 (germline): MNHEY, SVGAGI. The CDR3 has 14 amino acids. CDR3 bases: TGTGCCAGCAGTAGGACAGGGATGAACACTGAAGCTTTCTTT. Translated: CASSRTGMNTEAFF.

V is TRBV5-1 and J is TRBJ2-5, with 8 bases that match TRBD2. Losses at the gene ends were 5 bases for V and 3 bases for J; bases not matched to a gene: 9. Germline CDR1 is SGHRS and CDR2 is YFSETQ. The CDR3 is made up of 15 amino acids. The chain's CDR3 is CASRERGGREETQYF. DNA of the CDR3: TGCGCCAGCAGGGAACGGGGGGGGCGCGAAGAGACCCAGTACTTC.

Points on this clone: A junction end diverges from the germline sequence, so it may reflect a read error. V is TRBV7-9 and J is TRBJ1-2, with a tentative D call TRBD1 (6 bases). The germline V gene has CDR1 SEHNR and CDR2 FQNEAQ (reference sequence). The CDR3 consists of 15 residues. The CDR3 nucleotides are TGTGCCAGCAGCTCGAGGGGGGGGCGCAACTATGGCCACACCTTC. Amino acids: CASSSRGGRNYGHTF.